This TCR beta chain comes out of a study of control samples from healthy donors and cancer patients. Clones were read by immunoSEQ multiplex PCR, and TCRdb kept only the in-frame ones, dropping some. Here the sample spans about 90,000 clones, 90% being singletons. This CDR3 is built from 13 residues. Trimming at V came to 9 bases and at J to 5 bases, leaving 5 bases not matched to a gene. The J gene is TRBJ2-1, the V gene TRBV12-3 or TRBV12-4; TRBD1 matches at 9 bases. The sequence was collected from a woman younger than 35 in good health. The sequencing sample was made of blood. CDR3 sequence (DNA): TGTGCCAGTCGGGACAGGGCAAACAATGAGCAGTTCTTC. Its protein is CASRDRANNEQFF.